Below are 19 T cell receptor beta chains sequenced from a single sample in a study of a mutant IDH1 vaccine in newly diagnosed glioma. The table came from immunoSEQ multiplex PCR; TCRdb's copy has only in-frame clones and leaves some out. The data contain tens of thousands of clones, roughly 80% of them seen just once; the ten biggest clones take up more than 5%. Time point defined: week 23, last vaccination. Vaccination comprised doses that each held 300 ug of mutant IDH1 20-mer peptide, plus topical imiquimod. Their specific antigens are unknown. The sequencing used PBMCs, collected from a glioma patient whose treatment included an IDH1 peptide vaccine. These receptors all stem from a man aged 35 to 55 with glioma.

The chain employs TRBV19 and TRBJ2-7; D gene unclear. The CDR3 is 14 amino acids. Germline values: CDR1 LNHDA, CDR2 SQIVND (reference sequence). V was cut by 2 bases and J by 3 bases, with 11 bases left in between. This CDR3 reads CASSIPGHYYEQYF. Written as DNA, the CDR3 is TGTGCCAGTAGTATACCGGGCCATTACTACGAGCAGTACTTC.

The gene calls are TRBV19 and TRBJ1-5, with D perhaps TRBD1 (5 bases). V was pared by 7 bases and J by 1 base, with 14 bases between. This CDR3 region has 15 residues. Germline CDR1 LNHDA, CDR2 SQIVND (reference sequence). This CDR3 reads CASTPGEWSNQPQHF. The DNA for the CDR3 is TGTGCCAGTACCCCGGGGGAATGGAGCAATCAGCCCCAGCATTTT.

This chain uses TRBV7-9 with TRBJ1-2; D perhaps matches TRBD1 (5 bases). Trimming cost V 0 bases and J 4 bases, with 18 bases left between them. This CDR3 spans 17 amino acids. Germline values: CDR1 SEHNR, CDR2 FQNEAQ (reference sequence). CDR3 protein: CASSLAFHPGTSYGYTF. CDR3 bases: TGTGCCAGCAGCTTAGCCTTCCATCCAGGGACTTCCTATGGCTACACCTTC.

The chain recombines TRBV6-1 with TRBJ2-3; D remains ambiguous. CDR1 MNHNS and CDR2 SASEGT come from the germline V gene. The ends were cut back, 4 bases at V and 4 bases at J, with 6 bases in the middle. The CDR3 extends over 12 amino acids. The DNA of the CDR3 is TGTGCCAGCAGTGTAGGGCCAGATACGCAGTATTTT. Protein product: CASSVGPDTQYF.

This sequence joins TRBV5-8 and TRBJ2-3, with 11 bases matching TRBD1. The CDR3 extends over 15 amino acids. V was pared by 7 bases and J by 3 bases, with 7 bases of the junction left unmatched. Germline loops: CDR1 SGHTS, CDR2 YDEGEE. The CDR3 region has the DNA TGTGCCAGCGGATCCGGGACAGGGGGAACAGATACGCAGTATTTT. It codes for CASGSGTGGTDTQYF.

This sequence joins TRBV5-1 and TRBJ1-4; TRBD1 is a possible D gene (5 bases). Germline V gene lookup returns CDR1 SGHRS and CDR2 YFSETQ. V dropped 4 bases and J dropped 4 bases, with 17 bases sitting between them. The CDR3 is 16 amino acids. This CDR3 is CASSKGPQGHNEKLFF. In DNA, the CDR3 is TGCGCCAGCAGCAAGGGGCCGCAGGGTCATAATGAAAAACTGTTTTTT.

The V call is TRBV6-1, the J call TRBJ2-7; D gene unclear. The germline gives CDR1 MNHNS, CDR2 SASEGT. The CDR3 totals 10 residues. Trimming pared 5 bases from V and 2 bases from J, leaving 1 base between. CDR3 region: CASSTYEQYF. The DNA for the CDR3 is TGTGCCAGCAGTACCTACGAGCAGTACTTC.

The chain joins TRBV5-5 to TRBJ2-7, with 10 bases that match TRBD1. Trimming took 2 bases from V and 5 from J; bases not matched to a gene: 7. This CDR3 has 15 amino acids. Germline lookup yields CDR1 SGHKS and CDR2 YYEKEE (reference sequence). Here the CDR3 reads CASSLRTGGYDEQYF. In DNA, the CDR3 is TGTGCCAGCAGCTTACGGACAGGGGGGTACGACGAGCAGTACTTC.

This sequence joins TRBV15 and TRBJ2-7; maybe TRBD1 (5 bases). The CDR3 loop spans 17 amino acids. The V gene lost 1 base and the J gene lost 0 bases, with 16 bases spanning the gap. In germline, CDR1 is LNHNV, CDR2 YYDKDF (reference sequence). This chain's CDR3 is CATSRGKGQGASYEQYF. For the CDR3, the DNA is TGTGCCACCAGCAGAGGGAAGGGGCAGGGTGCCTCCTACGAGCAGTACTTC.

The chain joins TRBV30 to TRBJ2-3; 9 nucleotides align to TRBD2. The CDR3 is 16 amino acids. Germline loops: CDR1 GTSNPN, CDR2 SVGIG (reference sequence). With 3 bases clipped from V and 2 bases from J, the junction kept 9 bases outside the gene matches. CDR3 nucleotides: TGTGCCTGGAGGCTCCCTAGCGGGGAGGTCACAGATACGCAGTATTTT. Its translation is CAWRLPSGEVTDTQYF. Full variable domain (missing parts from reference TRBV30 and TRBJ2-3): SQTIHQWPATLVQPVGSPLSLECTVEGTSNPNLYWYRQAAGRGLQLLFYSVGIGQISSEVPQNLSASRPQDRQFILSSKKLLLSDSGFYLCAWRLPSGEVTDTQYFGPGTRLTVL.

This sequence joins TRBV7-9 and TRBJ1-4; no reliable D call. Germline CDR1 and CDR2: SEHNR and FQNEAQ (reference sequence). Trimming removed 2 bases from V and 6 bases from J, with 13 bases in between. CDR3 length: 15 amino acids. The chain's CDR3 is CASSLRPQRDEKLFF. The CDR3 DNA reads as TGTGCCAGCAGCTTAAGACCGCAAAGAGATGAAAAACTGTTTTTT.

The J gene is TRBJ1-4, the V gene TRBV18; D unclear. The CDR3 extends over 13 amino acids. V gave up 2 bases and J gave up 8 bases, with 9 bases separating them. Per the germline V gene, CDR1 is KGHSH and CDR2 is LQKENI. The CDR3 region has the DNA TGTGCCAGCTCACCAGGGGTTGGGGAAAAACTGTTTTTT. This gives the protein CASSPGVGEKLFF.

The CDR3 DNA sequence: TGTGCCAGCAGCTCAGGCATTCACTACGAGCAGTACTTC. This encodes CASSSGIHYEQYF. The J gene is TRBJ2-7, the V gene TRBV9; unclear D gene. The V and J ends lost 4 bases and 3 bases respectively, with 11 bases between them. The CDR3 extends over 13 amino acids. Germline V gene sequence: CDR1 SGDLS, CDR2 YYNGEE.

The chain has TRBV6-7 and TRBJ2-7; 7 positions match TRBD1. TRBV6-7 is reported as an ORF; its role is uncertain. The CDR3 totals 15 residues. J gave up 3 bases and V 5 bases, and 10 bases lay outside the gene matches. Here the CDR3 reads CASSPDRSMDYEQYF. The CDR3 nucleotides read TGTGCCAGCAGTCCGGACAGGTCTATGGACTACGAGCAGTACTTC.

The chain is built from TRBV10-3 and TRBJ2-1; the match to TRBD2 covers 7 bases. Germline V lookup: CDR1 ENHRY, CDR2 SYGVKD. The CDR3 is 14 amino acids. After removal of 8 bases from V and 5 bases from J, the junction contained 9 bases not matched to a gene. This CDR3 is CAILREGSNNEQFF. As DNA, the CDR3 is TGTGCCATCCTGAGGGAGGGTAGTAACAATGAGCAGTTCTTC.

This sequence joins TRBV6-5 and TRBJ2-3; 8 nucleotides match TRBD1. This CDR3 has 14 residues. Germline lookup yields CDR1 MNHEY and CDR2 SVGAGI. V was clipped by 2 bases and J by 3 bases; unmatched bases: 1. CDR3: CASSYGQGTDTQYF. Written as DNA, the CDR3 is TGTGCCAGCAGTTACGGACAGGGAACAGATACGCAGTATTTT.

The chain recombines TRBV5-5 with TRBJ2-7, with 7 bases that match TRBD2. The germline CDR1 and CDR2 sequences are SGHKS and YYEKEE (reference sequence). This CDR3 contains 16 residues. Trimming removed 0 bases from V and 0 bases from J; junction bases left unmatched: 6. The chain's CDR3 is CASSLVSRGTSYEQYF. The CDR3 nucleotides are TGTGCCAGCAGCTTGGTCTCGCGGGGGACCTCCTACGAGCAGTACTTC.

The chain is built from TRBV19 and TRBJ1-1; D unclear. The ends were cut back, 1 base at V and 5 bases at J, with 11 bases in the middle. This CDR3 spans 14 amino acids. Per the germline V gene, CDR1 is LNHDA and CDR2 is SQIVND (reference sequence). Here the CDR3 reads CASSIAPTGTEAFF. CDR3 in DNA: TGTGCCAGTAGTATAGCCCCGACGGGAACTGAAGCTTTCTTT. The variable domain in full, completed from reference TRBV19 and TRBJ1-1, reads DGGITQSPKYLFRKEGQNVTLSCEQNLNHDAMYWYRQDPGQGLRLIYYSQIVNDFQKGDIAEGYSVSREKKESFPLTVTSAQKNPTAFYLCASSIAPTGTEAFFGQGTRLTVV.

This clone was seen a single time. The chain is built from TRBV7-2 and TRBJ1-5; no clear D gene. This CDR3 is 16 amino acids long. V was shortened by 1 base and J by 6 bases, with 16 bases between the two germline ends. Germline lookup yields CDR1 SGHTA and CDR2 FQGNSA. The CDR3 DNA follows: TGTGCCAGCAGCTTAGTAGCTGGGATGGTGGGTCAGCCCCAGCATTTT. It codes for CASSLVAGMVGQPQHF.